One and the same sample provided the 9 T cell receptor beta chains below, sequenced in a study of patients and donors after allogeneic stem cell transplantation (dated by TCRdb to the early 2020s). The protocol used for the library was RT-PCR. Sequenced on a NextSeq 550. TCRdb applied fastp at Q25 and MiXCR to the public reads, then kept only in-frame beta chains. For every CDR3 protein sequence, its rows merge into one entry that carries the most common genes and DNA. The sample has approximately 150,000 distinct CDR3 sequences on record, about 40% of them singletons. The ten largest make up about 50% of the sample. The sequenced material came from blood, either unsorted or a sorted T cell fraction (not recorded which). These TCRs come from a human donor who was either an allogeneic HSCT recipient or a stem cell or donor lymphocyte infusion donor (not recorded which). It is not recorded whose cells these are; they may come from a transplant donor.

In its sample, this clonotype was seen a few times. The V gene is TRBV11-2, the J gene TRBJ2-3; the D gene is possibly TRBD2 (5 bases). The CDR3 totals 16 residues. Germline values: CDR1 SGHAT, CDR2 FQNNGV. The V end lost 4 bases, the J end lost 2 bases, and 16 bases lay between the germline ends. This CDR3 reads CASSSPVGGHTDTQYF. The CDR3 DNA reads TGTGCCAGCAGCTCCCCCGTTGGCGGGCACACAGATACGCAGTATTTT.

This clonotype was found a few times. V gene TRBV7-9 combines with J gene TRBJ1-1; D is undetermined. The CDR3 consists of 12 residues. V was trimmed by 3 bases and J by 3 bases, leaving 5 bases between them. Germline CDR1 reads SEHNR; CDR2 reads FQNEAQ (reference sequence). CDR3 loop: CASSLTDTEAFF. The CDR3 DNA reads TGTGCCAGCAGCTTGACTGACACTGAAGCTTTCTTT.

This chain uses TRBV12-3 or TRBV12-4 with TRBJ2-1; TRBD1 matches 10 bases. The length of the CDR3 is 16 residues. V shed 3 bases, J shed 5 bases, and the junction held 7 bases outside the gene matches. This chain's CDR3 is CASSFPGTGVNNEQFF. CDR3 sequence (DNA): TGTGCCAGCAGTTTCCCAGGGACAGGGGTTAACAATGAGCAGTTCTTC.

J is TRBJ2-2 and V is TRBV12-3 or TRBV12-4; TRBD1 matches at 7 bases. Trimming cost V 6 bases and J 6 bases; bases outside gene matches: 10. CDR3 length: 15 amino acids. The CDR3 bases are TGTGCCAGCAGCCCCATAGACAGGGCAGCCGGGGAGCTGTTTTTT. Protein: CASSPIDRAAGELFF.

This chain connects TRBV6-5 to TRBJ1-6, with TRBD1 matching 10 bases. This CDR3 contains 17 residues. From germline, CDR1 is MNHEY and CDR2 SVGAGI. With 6 bases clipped from V and 8 bases from J, the junction kept 13 bases outside the gene matches. CDR3 region: CASRPDTGTGDYSPLHF. CDR3 DNA sequence: TGTGCCAGCAGACCAGATACCGGGACAGGGGATTATTCACCCCTCCACTTT.

This clonotype was observed a few times. The chain couples TRBV25-1 to TRBJ2-7; no reliable D call. The CDR3 loop spans 12 amino acids. V lost 8 bases to trimming and J lost 3 bases, with 11 bases between them. Germline CDR1 is MGHDK and CDR2 is SYGVNS. This CDR3 is CASGGEFYEQYF. Here the CDR3 DNA reads TGTGCCAGCGGCGGAGAATTCTACGAGCAGTACTTC.

This clonotype turned up a few times. The rearrangement links TRBV12-3 or TRBV12-4 to TRBJ1-1; D uncertain. V shed 7 bases and J shed 1 base, with 13 bases lying between them. This CDR3 spans 14 amino acids. CDR3 nucleotides: TGTGCCAGCATCCGTCGCTCCGGGAACACTGAAGCTTTCTTT. Protein sequence: CASIRRSGNTEAFF.

V and J are TRBV5-5 and TRBJ1-1, with no clear D. The ends were cut back, 2 bases at V and 4 bases at J, with 9 bases in the middle. The CDR3 has 13 residues. Germline values: CDR1 SGHKS, CDR2 YYEKEE (reference sequence). For the CDR3, the DNA is TGTGCCAGCAGCTTTGGAACCAGCACTGAAGCTTTCTTT. Translating gives CASSFGTSTEAFF.

V and J are TRBV4-2 and TRBJ1-5, with 7 bases lining up with TRBD1. J lost 7 bases, V lost 0 bases, and 6 bases had no gene match. This CDR3 is built from 15 residues. Germline CDR1 LGHNA, CDR2 YNFKEQ. CDR3 nucleotide sequence: TGTGCCAGCAGCCAAGATAGTAACAGGGGCCAGCCCCAGCATTTT. It codes for CASSQDSNRGQPQHF.